The clone carrying this TCR beta chain has a handful of counts. Its specificity is not known. The sample originates from a study of CD8 T cells in ankylosing spondylitis. General study points: The study looked at matched synovial fluid samples from ankylosing spondylitis patients. Disease-linked clones were reported to be significantly enriched there. Ankylosing spondylitis blood appeared to carry a characteristic TCR beta motif of several highly homologous variants. Existing reports had already noted some motif variants in reactive arthritis synovial fluid and blood.

CDR3 length equals 13 residues. Germline trimming cut 3 bases from V and 5 bases from J; bases unmatched to any gene: 3. Germline V gene data show CDR1 as DFQATT and CDR2 as SNEGSKA (reference sequence). Generation of TCR beta libraries employed quantitative 5'-RACE incorporating molecular barcodes. TCRdb re-derived calls from the 5' RACE reads in MiXCR, one entry per CDR3 protein. Among 150,000 or so distinct CDR3 sequences, roughly 11% were seen once, and the ten largest hold 25% to 35%. What was sequenced was blood, either unsorted or a sorted T cell fraction (not recorded which). This clonotype was obtained from a male donor with ankylosing spondylitis or in good health (not recorded which). This chain connects TRBV20-1 to TRBJ2-1, with 8 bases that match TRBD2. Here the CDR3 DNA reads TGCAGTGCTAGCGGGGGGGCCGACAATGAGCAGTTCTTC. Translated, it gives CSASGGADNEQFF.